This T cell receptor beta chain was recorded in a study of tumor and adjacent non-tumor tissue in lung cancer. Study overall: Stage I to III disease affected roughly 10 men and about five women aged roughly 31 to 80. Millions of productive TCRbeta reads were obtained per sample on average.

Germline lookup yields CDR1 MGHRA and CDR2 YSYEKL. CDR3 size: 15 residues. V lost 2 bases and J 6 bases, leaving 16 bases between the germline ends. The template was RNA from unsorted bulk tissue. Newly diagnosed lung cancer patients had thoracic surgery in China, August–late 2014, without prior chemotherapy. A modified ARM-PCR protocol with three rounds of nested PCR amplified TCRbeta. MiXCR was run by TCRdb on the multiplex PCR reads, yielding one entry per CDR3 protein. The table includes 120,000 or so distinct CDR3 sequences, over 65% detected once. Material for sequencing was lung tumor tissue. V usage is TRBV4-1 and J usage is TRBJ2-5; TRBD2 is a possible D gene (7 bases). The receptor comes from a man aged 25-45 years with non-small cell lung cancer. The DNA for the CDR3 is TGCGCCAGCAGCCAACGGGGAGGGGGAGGAAAGACCCAGTACTTC. Translating it yields CASSQRGGGGKTQYF.